Listed below are T cell receptor beta chains from one sample, sequenced in a study of T cell responses to AZD1222 COVID-19 vaccine. This table comes from immunoSEQ multiplex PCR, and its TCRdb copy is limited to in-frame clones, with some not included. This repertoire shows about 130,000 clones, roughly 85% found once; its top ten account for 7.9%. Specimen: peripheral blood, collected 28 days after the second dose of the MenACWY control vaccine. The receptor set was obtained from an adult who received the MenACWY meningococcal vaccine as a control. CDR3s include the opening cysteine and the closing phenylalanine or tryptophan. A D gene is named only where the DNA matches it firmly. A clone size is listed for some rows: how often the clone was seen (once, few, many), or a class if it is expanded.

DNA: TGTGCCAGCAGCGGACAGGGAACTGAAGCTTTCTTT
CDR3: CASSGQGTEAFF
J: TRBJ1-1
size: NA
D: TRBD1
V: TRBV2

DNA: TGCGCCAGCAGCTTGGACGGATATAGCAATCAGCCCCAGCATTTT
CDR3: CASSLDGYSNQPQHF
J: TRBJ1-5
size: NA
D: NA
V: TRBV5-1

DNA: TGTGCCAGCAGCTTGAGGACAGGGGTTGGAAACACCATATATTTT
CDR3: CASSLRTGVGNTIYF
J: TRBJ1-3
size: NA
D: TRBD1
V: TRBV5-6

DNA: TGTGCCAGCAGCTTTAGTCCGGCGGGAGGGGAAGAGACCCAGTACTTC
CDR3: CASSFSPAGGEETQYF
J: TRBJ2-5
size: NA
D: TRBD2
V: TRBV5-5

DNA: TGTGCCAGCAGCGAGAGGGACGGGGGCACTGAAGCTTTCTTT
CDR3: CASSERDGGTEAFF
J: TRBJ1-1
size: NA
D: NA
V: TRBV7-8

DNA: TGTGCCAGCAGCCCGGGGCCGAACACCGGGGAGCTGTTTTTT
CDR3: CASSPGPNTGELFF
J: TRBJ2-2
size: NA
D: NA
V: TRBV11-3

DNA: TGCAGCGTTGAAGAAGCGACATACACAGATACGCAGTATTTT
CDR3: CSVEEATYTDTQYF
J: TRBJ2-3
size: NA
D: NA
V: TRBV29-1

DNA: TGTGCCAGCAGCGACAGGGGGGTCATCTACGAGCAGTACTTC
CDR3: CASSDRGVIYEQYF
J: TRBJ2-7
size: NA
D: TRBD1
V: TRBV6-6

DNA: TGTGCCAGCAGCGGCGCGCTCAACTACAATGAGCAGTTCTTC
CDR3: CASSGALNYNEQFF
J: TRBJ2-1
size: NA
D: NA
V: TRBV9

DNA: TGTGCCAGTAGTATAGATAGACAGGAGCCGGTTCCGACTTTGGCTCAGCCCCAGCATTTT
CDR3: CASSIDRQEPVPTLAQPQHF
J: TRBJ1-5
size: once
D: NA
V: TRBV19

DNA: TGCAGTGCTAGTCCGGTAGGAGAGACCCAGTACTTC
CDR3: CSASPVGETQYF
J: TRBJ2-5
size: NA
D: NA
V: TRBV20-1

DNA: TGTGCCAGCAGTTTAGCGGGGTCCGACTACGAGCAGTACTTC
CDR3: CASSLAGSDYEQYF
J: TRBJ2-7
size: NA
D: NA
V: TRBV27

DNA: TGTGCCAGCAGTTTAGGGGTGGTAGCGGGTAGGGGGGAGCAGTTCTTC
CDR3: CASSLGVVAGRGEQFF
J: TRBJ2-1
size: once
D: NA
V: TRBV11-3

DNA: TGTGCCAGCAGCTTAGTGGCGGGGACAGTATACGAGCAGTACTTC
CDR3: CASSLVAGTVYEQYF
J: TRBJ2-7
size: once
D: NA
V: TRBV11-3

DNA: TGTGCCAGCAGCCCCGGGACTAGCGGGGCAGCTGGGGAGACCCAGTACTTC
CDR3: CASSPGTSGAAGETQYF
J: TRBJ2-5
size: NA
D: TRBD2
V: TRBV11-2

DNA: TGTGCCAGCAGCCCTTCTAGTTACAGGGCCTTTCAAGAGACCCAGTACTTC
CDR3: CASSPSSYRAFQETQYF
J: TRBJ2-5
size: NA
D: NA
V: TRBV5-6

DNA: TGCGCCAGCAGCCCTTCGGGGAGAGGAGCAGATACGCAGTATTTT
CDR3: CASSPSGRGADTQYF
J: TRBJ2-3
size: NA
D: NA
V: TRBV5-1

DNA: TGTGCCAGCACCCCAGGGGGGAGCACTGAAGCTTTCTTT
CDR3: CASTPGGSTEAFF
J: TRBJ1-1
size: NA
D: TRBD1
V: TRBV27

DNA: TGTGCCAGCAGCTTGCCCCTCGGGGGCGCCCAAGAGACCCAGTACTTC
CDR3: CASSLPLGGAQETQYF
J: TRBJ2-5
size: few
D: NA
V: TRBV5-4

DNA: TGTGCCAGCAGCTTAGTCCCCCAGACTCCAAACTATGGCTACACCTTC
CDR3: CASSLVPQTPNYGYTF
J: TRBJ1-2
size: NA
D: NA
V: TRBV11-2

DNA: TGTGCCAGCAGTAAGGGGACAGGTTATGACTACACCTTC
CDR3: CASSKGTGYDYTF
J: TRBJ1-2
size: NA
D: TRBD1
V: TRBV6-4

DNA: TGTGCCAGCAGCTTACCCCGAAAAAACCCCAGGGAGACCCAGTACTTC
CDR3: CASSLPRKNPRETQYF
J: TRBJ2-5
size: NA
D: NA
V: TRBV7-3

DNA: TGCGCCAGCAGATTCGGGCCACGCGAAACCAAAAACATTCAGTACTTC
CDR3: CASRFGPRETKNIQYF
J: TRBJ2-4
size: NA
D: NA
V: TRBV5-1

DNA: TGCGCCAGCAGCGTGGGGAGTACTGGGGCCAACGTCCTGACTTTC
CDR3: CASSVGSTGANVLTF
J: TRBJ2-6
size: NA
D: NA
V: TRBV5-1

DNA: TGTGCCAGCAGCCAAGGCGGAGGGGGCGTCTATGGCTACACCTTC
CDR3: CASSQGGGGVYGYTF
J: TRBJ1-2
size: NA
D: TRBD1
V: TRBV3-1/TRBV3-2

DNA: TGTGCCAGCAGCCAAACCCCTTTGGGCGGGGAGCTGTTTTTT
CDR3: CASSQTPLGGELFF
J: TRBJ2-2
size: few
D: NA
V: TRBV3-1/TRBV3-2

DNA: TGTGCCAGCAGCTTAAAGGGACAGGGCCCACAAGAGACCCAGTACTTC
CDR3: CASSLKGQGPQETQYF
J: TRBJ2-5
size: once
D: TRBD1
V: TRBV5-4

DNA: TGTGCCATCAGTGAGTCGGCCTTCCGAGGCTATGGCTACACCTTC
CDR3: CAISESAFRGYGYTF
J: TRBJ1-2
size: NA
D: NA
V: TRBV10-3

DNA: TGTGCCACAAGGTACACCGGGGAGCTGTTTTTT
CDR3: CATRYTGELFF
J: TRBJ2-2
size: NA
D: NA
V: TRBV19

DNA: TGTGCCAGCAGCTTCGGACGGGACAGCCGTGTTGAAGCTTTCTTT
CDR3: CASSFGRDSRVEAFF
J: TRBJ1-1
size: NA
D: TRBD1
V: TRBV11-2

DNA: TGTGCCAGCAGTCTTCAGGGTACATTATTCCTAACCGGGGAGCTGTTTTTT
CDR3: CASSLQGTLFLTGELFF
J: TRBJ2-2
size: NA
D: NA
V: TRBV6-6

DNA: TGTGCCAGTATCGGGACTAGCTTAGGTACGCAGTATTTT
CDR3: CASIGTSLGTQYF
J: TRBJ2-3
size: once
D: TRBD2
V: TRBV19

DNA: TGCAGTGCTAGAGTTAGTAATGAGCAGTTCTTC
CDR3: CSARVSNEQFF
J: TRBJ2-1
size: NA
D: NA
V: TRBV20-1

DNA: TGTGCCAGTAGTATAGTGACAGGGGGTGCTAATGAAAAACTGTTTTTT
CDR3: CASSIVTGGANEKLFF
J: TRBJ1-4
size: once
D: TRBD1
V: TRBV19

DNA: TGTGCCAGCAGTCTTTCCGGGACAGGGAGGTTTGGCTACACCTTC
CDR3: CASSLSGTGRFGYTF
J: TRBJ1-2
size: few
D: TRBD1
V: TRBV6-2/TRBV6-3

DNA: TGTGCCAGCAGCGAACGGGACAGGGAGACCCAGTACTTC
CDR3: CASSERDRETQYF
J: TRBJ2-5
size: NA
D: TRBD1
V: TRBV11-2

DNA: TGTGCCAGCAGTCCACTAGCGGACTCTGGGGCCAACGTCCTGACTTTC
CDR3: CASSPLADSGANVLTF
J: TRBJ2-6
size: NA
D: TRBD2
V: TRBV27

DNA: TGTGCCACCGCGCGGGAACCGACTAGCTTGGTAGGGAACACCGGGGAGCTGTTTTTT
CDR3: CATAREPTSLVGNTGELFF
J: TRBJ2-2
size: NA
D: TRBD2
V: TRBV19

DNA: TGTGCCAGCAGCTTCCCGGGACAGGGTAACCAGCCCCAGCATTTT
CDR3: CASSFPGQGNQPQHF
J: TRBJ1-5
size: few
D: TRBD1
V: TRBV7-8

DNA: TGTGCCAGCAGTTTGAACAGGGACGGGCCACAGTTCTTC
CDR3: CASSLNRDGPQFF
J: TRBJ2-1
size: NA
D: NA
V: TRBV12-3/TRBV12-4

DNA: TGTGCCAGTACCCAAAGAAGGGGGGGCCAGTTCACCGGGGAGCTGTTTTTT
CDR3: CASTQRRGGQFTGELFF
J: TRBJ2-2
size: NA
D: NA
V: TRBV19

DNA: TGCAGCGTTGAGGGTGGGGGCTCTGGGGCCAACGTCCTGACTTTC
CDR3: CSVEGGGSGANVLTF
J: TRBJ2-6
size: NA
D: NA
V: TRBV29-1